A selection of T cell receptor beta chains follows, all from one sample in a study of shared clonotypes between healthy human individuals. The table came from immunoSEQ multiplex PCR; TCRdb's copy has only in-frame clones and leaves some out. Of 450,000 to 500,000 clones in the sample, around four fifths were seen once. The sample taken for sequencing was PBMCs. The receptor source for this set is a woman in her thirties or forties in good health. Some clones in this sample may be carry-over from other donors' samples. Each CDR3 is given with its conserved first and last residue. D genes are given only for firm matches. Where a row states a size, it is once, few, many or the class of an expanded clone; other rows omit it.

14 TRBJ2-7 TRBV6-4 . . TGTGCCAGCAGTGACCGGAGAGGGCTCTACGAGCAGTACTTC CASSDRRGLYEQYF
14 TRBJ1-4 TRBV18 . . TGTGCCAGCTCTCCTGACAGGACGGGGGAAAAACTGTTTTTT CASSPDRTGEKLFF
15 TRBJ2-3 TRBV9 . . TGTGCCAGCAGCGTAGGCAGTAGGGCCACAGATACGCAGTATTTT CASSVGSRATDTQYF
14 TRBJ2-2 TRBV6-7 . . TGTGCCAGGGAGAGGCAAATCCGGCACGGGGAGCTGTTTTTT CARERQIRHGELFF
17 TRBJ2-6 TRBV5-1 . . TGCGCCAGCAGCTTGGATTCAGGGTACTCTGGGGCCAACGTCCTGACTTTC CASSLDSGYSGANVLTF
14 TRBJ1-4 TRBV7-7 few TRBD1 TGTGCCAGCAGCCCAGGGGGAACTAATGAAAAACTGTTTTTT CASSPGGTNEKLFF
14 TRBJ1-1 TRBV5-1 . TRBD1 TGCGCCAGCAGCGAAGGGACAGCGAACACTGAAGCTTTCTTT CASSEGTANTEAFF
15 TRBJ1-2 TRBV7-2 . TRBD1 TGTGCCAGCAGCCTAGTTTTTGGGGACAGCGATGGCTACACCTTC CASSLVFGDSDGYTF
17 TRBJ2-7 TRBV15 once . TGTGCCACCAGCAGAGATATCTCGAGGAGGATCTCCTACGAGCAGTACTTC CATSRDISRRISYEQYF
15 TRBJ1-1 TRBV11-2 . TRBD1 TGTGCCAGCAGCTTATTGGGACAGGGGGCCTCCGAAGCTTTCTTT CASSLLGQGASEAFF
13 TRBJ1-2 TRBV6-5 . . TGTGCCAGCAGTTACATGCGACAGGCAGGCTACACCTTC CASSYMRQAGYTF
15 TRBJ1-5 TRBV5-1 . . TGCGCCAGCAGCTTGTGGGCCGTAAGCAATCAGCCCCAGCATTTT CASSLWAVSNQPQHF
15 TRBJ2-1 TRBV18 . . TGTGCCAGCTCACCGCTTTGGGGCTCCTACAATGAGCAGTTCTTC CASSPLWGSYNEQFF
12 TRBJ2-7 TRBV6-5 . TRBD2 TGTGCCAGCAGTTCCGGGACTAGGACGCAGTACTTC CASSSGTRTQYF
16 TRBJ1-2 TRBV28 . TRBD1 TGTGCCAGCATTCCCTCCGGGACAGCTTTGGGAGATGGCTACACCTTC CASIPSGTALGDGYTF
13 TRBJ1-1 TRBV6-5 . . TGTGCCAGCAAAAAGGGAGGGGAAACTGAAGCTTTCTTT CASKKGGETEAFF
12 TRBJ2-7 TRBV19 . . TGTGCCAGTAGTACGAGCTCCTACGAGCAGTACTTC CASSTSSYEQYF
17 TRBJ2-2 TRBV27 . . TGTGCCAGCAGCGAGTTGGGCGGGAACTATAATACCGGGGAGCTGTTTTTT CASSELGGNYNTGELFF
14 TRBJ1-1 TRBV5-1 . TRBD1 TGCGCCAGCAGCCCGGGGACAGGGAACACTGAAGCTTTCTTT CASSPGTGNTEAFF
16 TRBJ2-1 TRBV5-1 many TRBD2 TGCGCCAGCAGCCTTGGGACTAGCGGGATTTACAATGAGCAGTTCTTC CASSLGTSGIYNEQFF
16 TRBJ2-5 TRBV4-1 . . TGCGCCAGCAGCCAAGAAAGGTCGGGACCACAAGAGACCCAGTACTTC CASSQERSGPQETQYF
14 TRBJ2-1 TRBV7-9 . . TGTGCCAGCAGCCGCAGCGGCCGAGGGTATGAGCAGTTCTTC CASSRSGRGYEQFF
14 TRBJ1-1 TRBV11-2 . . TGTGCCAGCAGCTTAGGGGGTGATCCGACTCGGGCTTTCTTT CASSLGGDPTRAFF
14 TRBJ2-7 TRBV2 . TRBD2 TGTGCCAGCAATATAGAGCGGGAGGGTTACGAGCAGTACTTC CASNIEREGYEQYF
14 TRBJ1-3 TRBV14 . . TGTGCCAGCAGCCGACAGATGGCGGGAAACACCATATATTTT CASSRQMAGNTIYF
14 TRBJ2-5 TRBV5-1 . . TGCGCCAGCAGCTTGCGCGGGTCAGGGGAGACCCAGTACTTC CASSLRGSGETQYF
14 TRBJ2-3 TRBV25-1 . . TGTGCCAGCAGTGATCCAGGACGTACAGATACGCAGTATTTT CASSDPGRTDTQYF
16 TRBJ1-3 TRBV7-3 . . TGTGCCAGCAGCTTAACGGGGGGGAACTCTGGAAACACCATATATTTT CASSLTGGNSGNTIYF
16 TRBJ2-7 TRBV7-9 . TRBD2 TGTGCCCTCCAAGGGGGACTAGCGGGAGGGCCCAACGAGCAGTACTTC CALQGGLAGGPNEQYF
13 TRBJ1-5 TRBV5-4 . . TGTGCCAGCAGCCAAGGGGACGGTCAGCCCCAGCATTTT CASSQGDGQPQHF
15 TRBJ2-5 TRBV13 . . TGTGCCAGCAGCTTAGGCCGTGGAGGGGGCGAGGAGCAGTACTTC CASSLGRGGGEEQYF
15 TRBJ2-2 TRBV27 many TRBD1 TGTGCCAGCAGGGGACAGGGGATGTGGTCCGGGGAGCTGTTTTTT CASRGQGMWSGELFF
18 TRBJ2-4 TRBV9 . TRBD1 TGTGCCAGCAGCGTAGACTTGGGACAGGGGGGAACCAAAAACATTCAGTACTTC CASSVDLGQGGTKNIQYF
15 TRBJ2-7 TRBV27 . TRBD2 TGTGCCAGCAGTTTAAGCCTAGCGGGTAACTACGAGCAGTACTTC CASSLSLAGNYEQYF
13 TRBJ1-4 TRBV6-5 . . TGTGCCAGCGGGGGAGGGGCGAATGAAAAACTGTTTTTT CASGGGANEKLFF
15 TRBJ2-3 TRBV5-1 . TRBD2 TGCGCCAGCAGCCCACGGGGCGGGAGTTCAGATACGCAGTATTTT CASSPRGGSSDTQYF
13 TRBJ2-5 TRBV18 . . TGTGCCAGCTCGCGTAGTCCCCGGGAGACCCAGTACTTC CASSRSPRETQYF
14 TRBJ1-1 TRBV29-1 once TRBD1 TGCAGCGTTGAACCAGGGGGCGCGAGGACTGAAGCTTTCTTT CSVEPGGARTEAFF